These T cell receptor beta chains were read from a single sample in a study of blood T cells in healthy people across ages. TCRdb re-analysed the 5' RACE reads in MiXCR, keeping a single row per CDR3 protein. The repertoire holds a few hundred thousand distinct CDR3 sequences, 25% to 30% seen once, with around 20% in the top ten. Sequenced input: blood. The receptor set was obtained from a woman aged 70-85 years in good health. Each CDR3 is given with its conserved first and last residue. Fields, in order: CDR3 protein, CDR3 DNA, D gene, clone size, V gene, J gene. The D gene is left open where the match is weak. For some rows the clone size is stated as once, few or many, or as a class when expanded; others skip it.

CSVGPGQGFQVYGYTF	TGCAGCGTTGGACCGGGACAGGGATTCCAGGTCTATGGCTACACCTTC	TRBD1	-	TRBV29-1	TRBJ1-2
CASSSGLAGGWEQFF	TGTGCCAGCAGTAGTGGACTAGCGGGGGGCTGGGAGCAGTTCTTC	TRBD2	few	TRBV2	TRBJ2-1
CASSVDGGPSYEQYF	TGTGCCAGCAGCGTAGACGGGGGGCCATCCTACGAGCAGTACTTC	-	-	TRBV9	TRBJ2-7
CASSAEGGTKAFF	TGTGCCAGCAGTGCCGAGGGGGGAACGAAAGCTTTCTTT	-	-	TRBV2	TRBJ1-1
CASSLEGTDTQYF	TGTGCCAGCAGCTTAGAAGGCACAGATACGCAGTATTTT	-	many	TRBV5-1	TRBJ2-3
CASTPRTLETQYF	TGTGCCAGCACCCCGCGCACGCTAGAGACCCAGTACTTC	-	-	TRBV6-5	TRBJ2-5
CASSYSPNRAYGEQFF	TGTGCCAGCAGTTACTCGCCGAACAGGGCCTACGGTGAGCAGTTCTTC	-	-	TRBV6-5	TRBJ2-1
CASSLGSRVDGYTF	TGTGCCAGCAGCTTAGGGTCCAGGGTAGATGGCTACACCTTC	-	few	TRBV7-2	TRBJ1-2
CASSQAGAQHF	TGTGCCAGCAGCCAAGCCGGGGCCCAGCATTTT	-	-	TRBV3-1	TRBJ1-5
CSASRTGAISYEQYF	TGCAGTGCTAGCCGGACAGGGGCGATCTCCTACGAGCAGTACTTC	TRBD1	-	TRBV20-1	TRBJ2-7
CASRMASGGGRHEQYF	TGTGCCAGCAGGATGGCTAGCGGGGGAGGTCGGCACGAGCAGTACTTC	TRBD2	few	TRBV6-1	TRBJ2-7
CASRRTGAETQYF	TGTGCCAGCAGAAGGACAGGGGCCGAGACCCAGTACTTC	TRBD1	many	TRBV6-5	TRBJ2-5
CASSSGQNTGELFF	TGTGCCAGCAGTTCCGGACAAAACACCGGGGAGCTGTTTTTT	-	many	TRBV7-9	TRBJ2-2
CASSPRAGLQNNEQFF	TGTGCCAGCTCACCACGGGCGGGCTTGCAAAACAATGAGCAGTTCTTC	-	few	TRBV18	TRBJ2-1
CASSLKPGLAGNKNIQYF	TGTGCCAGCAGCCTTAAACCAGGACTAGCGGGGAATAAAAACATTCAGTACTTC	TRBD2	few	TRBV27	TRBJ2-4
CASARSGEQETQYF	TGTGCCAGCGCGCGAAGCGGCGAACAAGAGACCCAGTACTTC	-	-	TRBV6-1	TRBJ2-5
CASSPRLAGVGETQYF	TGCGCCAGCAGCCCCAGACTAGCGGGGGTTGGTGAGACCCAGTACTTC	TRBD2	few	TRBV5-1	TRBJ2-5
CASSVALEVDGYTF	TGTGCCAGCAGCGTAGCTCTGGAAGTGGATGGCTACACCTTC	-	-	TRBV9	TRBJ1-2
CASSQDITGVGQPQHF	TGTGCCAGCAGCCAAGATATTACAGGGGTAGGTCAGCCCCAGCATTTT	TRBD1	few	TRBV4-2	TRBJ1-5
CASSHGTDLREQYF	TGTGCCAGCAGTCACGGGACAGACCTTAGAGAGCAGTACTTC	TRBD1	few	TRBV6-6	TRBJ2-5
CASSPRRGEAQYF	TGTGCCAGCAGCCCCCGGCGGGGGGAGGCGCAGTATTTT	TRBD2	-	TRBV7-2	TRBJ2-3
CASSQDKVRDRAPYGYTF	TGTGCCAGCAGCCAAGATAAGGTCAGGGACAGGGCTCCCTATGGCTACACCTTC	TRBD1	-	TRBV4-2	TRBJ1-2